This TCR beta chain comes out of a study of glioma-infiltrating T cells. Amplification of TCR alpha and beta CDR3 regions from RNA used iRepertoire nested multiplex PCR. Via MiXCR, TCRdb re-called the multiplex PCR reads, giving one row per CDR3 protein. This sample has roughly 100,000 distinct CDR3 sequences, with around 31% found just once. There are 17 residues in the CDR3. CDR1 and CDR2 (germline): KGHDR, SFDVKD. V gave up 4 bases and J gave up 4 bases, with 19 bases separating them. The receptor's source is a human donor with low-grade glioma or glioblastoma, undergoing nonglioma brain surgery, or in good health (not recorded which). The rearrangement uses TRBV24-1 and TRBJ2-1; maybe TRBD1 (7 bases). Sequenced input: glioma tissue, nonneoplastic brain tissue, or PBMCs (not recorded which). The CDR3 region is CATSDHGGQGVYNEQFF. CDR3 coding DNA: TGTGCCACCAGTGACCACGGAGGGCAGGGGGTATACAATGAGCAGTTCTTC.